Listed here are 4 T cell receptor beta chains from one sample, sequenced in a study of OX40 agonist ivuxolimab in advanced cancers. Here immunoSEQ multiplex PCR was the method, and the copy in TCRdb shows in-frame clones only, minus some. The repertoire includes about 98,000 clones, around 90% of them detected once, and 0.5% sits in the top ten. The specimen was CD4+ or CD8+ T cells sorted from blood, collected in a trial of the OX40 agonist ivuxolimab. The receptors stem from an adult with an advanced solid tumor such as melanoma, head and neck, liver or kidney cancer.

V usage is TRBV10-1 and J usage is TRBJ2-7; no reliable D call. CDR1 WNHNN and CDR2 SYGVQD come from the germline V gene (reference sequence). There are 12 residues in the CDR3. V lost 8 bases to trimming and J lost 0 bases, with 8 bases between them. The CDR3 here is CASPDHSYEQYF. DNA of the CDR3: TGCGCCAGCCCGGACCACTCCTACGAGCAGTACTTC.

The chain links TRBV11-3 to TRBJ1-3; no definite D call. The CDR3 is 13 amino acids. Germline CDR1 SGHNT, CDR2 YENEEA. V dropped 5 bases and J dropped 4 bases, with 9 bases sitting between them. The CDR3 DNA follows: TGTGCCAGCAGCCCTATGTACGGAAACACCATATATTTT. Protein: CASSPMYGNTIYF.

The V gene is TRBV2, the J gene TRBJ1-1, with D unresolved. Trimming removed 9 bases from V and 4 bases from J, with 15 bases in between. This CDR3 has 13 residues. The germline V gene has CDR1 SNHLY and CDR2 FYNNEI. The CDR3 coding sequence is TGTGCCAGGACCAGTGGCCGGGGCACTGAAGCTTTCTTT. This encodes CARTSGRGTEAFF.

The genes are TRBV6-5 and TRBJ1-1, with D maybe TRBD1 (5 bases). CDR3 size: 14 residues. Germline loops: CDR1 MNHEY, CDR2 SVGAGI. V lost 2 bases and J lost 4, with 11 bases in between. Written as DNA, the CDR3 is TGTGCCAGCAGTTACCGGCGGGGGAGCACTGAAGCTTTCTTT. Encoded protein: CASSYRRGSTEAFF.